This TCR beta chain is from a study of beta chain features in type 1 diabetes (dated by TCRdb to 2016 to 2019). Regarding the complete study: Patients and healthy donors did not differ in mean age, gender distribution, total cell number or subset yield. Across all samples, approximately 100 million sorted cells were examined, and cell number per subset correlated strongly with RNA yield. In the study, TCRB repertoires of sorted circulating CD4+ T cell subsets from recently diagnosed type 1 diabetes patients were compared with those of matched healthy donors. Regulatory and stem cell-like memory subsets were obtained from only 8 patients and roughly eight healthy donors, while naive and central memory subsets were obtained from all 30 or so donors. The full study reports these points: Because the HLA sub-analyses included only small numbers of individuals, any influence of HLA type on TCRB rearrangement was left unresolved. Fewer insertions and more nucleotide deletions at VDJ recombination sites were observed in patients with type 1 diabetes, implying thymic rearrangement abnormalities. Naive, central memory and regulatory TCRB repertoires appeared more similar among patients than among healthy donors. Shorter templates might be favored by PCR, yet because patient and control samples were amplified and corrected together, any such skew would affect both groups equally. Because cDNA was sequenced instead of genomic DNA, highly expressing activated cells could be over-represented, though the groups showed no difference in activation or CD3 levels. In all four CD4+ subsets, TCRB CDR3 length was moderately but significantly shorter in type 1 diabetes patients.

CDR1 and CDR2 are drawn from the germline V gene: ENHRY, SYGVKD. The CDR3 contains 15 residues, cysteine and phenylalanine counted. Only the CDR3 portion is preserved as DNA: 45 bases, with reading frame beginning at the first base. V is clipped by 6 bases and J by 9 bases, and the sequence between their germline boundaries is 21 bases long. A single peripheral blood draw of around 100 mL on average was collected from each donor into heparinised tubes. A BD FACSAria II was used to sort naive, central memory, regulatory and stem cell-like memory CD4+ T cells with a panel that included CD45RO, CCR7, CD25, CD127, CD95 and CD27. Purity was above 95% for every sorted population. Right away, PBMCs were isolated by Lymphoprep density gradient centrifugation and were stained directly, with no culture step. So that batch effects would be minimized, each experiment stained and sorted samples in pairs, pairing one healthy donor with one patient.

The High Capacity cDNA Reverse Transcription Kit was used to reverse transcribe all of the isolated RNA, meaning that expressed TCRB transcripts were what got sequenced. Naive, central memory and regulatory T cell samples underwent deep immunoSEQ sequencing, averaging about 3.57 million total reads per sample. Sorted cells were lysed in RLT buffer and RNA was extracted with DNase-treated RNeasy Micro or Mini kits, depending on cell number. Each cell subset was processed on its own to prevent cross-contamination, while patient and healthy donor samples were processed together. The immunoSEQ multiplex PCR was used to amplify TCRB sequences from cDNA, generating 87-bp fragments that spanned the CDR3 region. The amplicons were sequenced using the Illumina HiSeq platform. In the original analysis: PCR bias was computationally corrected using synthetic template baselines, reads within Hamming distance 2 were collapsed, and singletons that could not be merged were discarded. Reads were aligned against IMGT to assign V, D and J genes, CDR3 length and insertions or deletions at six rearrangement sites. Within each subset, clonotype counts were normalized to sorted cell number, after which true diversity and Gini coefficients were computed with the tcR R package. The overlap coefficient, calculated on TCRB nucleotide sequences, was used to quantify repertoire sharing. Out-of-frame TCRB sequences from naive cells were analyzed to stand in for the pre-selection repertoire. TCRdb limited this immuneACCESS table to in-frame rearrangements with V and J called. A share of clones is missing; checked studies link under half to unresolved V genes, and the rest is unexplained. The D gene and trimming were derived from the DNA, and the V and J assignments and clone size from that table. The sample includes over 700,000 clones, with roughly 16% observed a single time. Together, the top ten hold 0.023% of the sample.

To note about this clone: This receptor's antigen is unknown. No base qualities exist here, and no much larger clone lies one base off it.

The chain is encoded by TRBV10-3 joined to TRBJ2-1; the D gene cannot be resolved reliably. The sequence was collected from a woman in her late teens or twenties in good health. Sample: naive CD4+ T cells from blood. The cell subset or site tag for this specimen amounts to: true naive CD4+ T cells. The CDR3 has the sequence CAISGSSRFGLEQFF. The DNA sequence is given as TGTGCCATCAGCGGAAGTAGTAGGTTCGGTCTTGAGCAGTTCTTC.